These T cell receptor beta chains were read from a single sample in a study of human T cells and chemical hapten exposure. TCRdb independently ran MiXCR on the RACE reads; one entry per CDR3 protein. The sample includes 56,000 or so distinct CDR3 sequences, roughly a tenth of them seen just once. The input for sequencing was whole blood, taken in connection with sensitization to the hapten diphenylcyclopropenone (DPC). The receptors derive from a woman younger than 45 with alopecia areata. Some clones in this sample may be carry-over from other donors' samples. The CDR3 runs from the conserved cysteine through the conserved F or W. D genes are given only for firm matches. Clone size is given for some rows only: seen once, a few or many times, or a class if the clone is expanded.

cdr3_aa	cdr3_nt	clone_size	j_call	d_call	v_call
CASSIFNQPQHF	TGTGCCAGTAGTATATTTAATCAGCCCCAGCATTTT	NA	TRBJ1-5	NA	TRBV19
CAWRLTGSNTEAFF	TGTGCCTGGAGACTGACAGGATCTAACACTGAAGCTTTCTTT	NA	TRBJ1-1	NA	TRBV30
CASSPGLAGAYEQYF	TGTGCCAGCAGCCCCGGACTAGCGGGGGCCTACGAGCAGTACTTC	NA	TRBJ2-7	TRBD2	TRBV7-2
CSARVPGLYGYTF	TGCAGTGCTAGGGTCCCCGGCCTTTATGGCTACACCTTC	few	TRBJ1-2	NA	TRBV20-1
CASRTVGLANYGYTF	TGTGCCAGCCGAACGGTGGGCCTGGCTAACTATGGCTACACCTTC	many	TRBJ1-2	NA	TRBV6-5
CAIRPGTSGGAEHEQFF	TGTGCCATCAGACCCGGGACTAGCGGGGGGGCAGAGCATGAGCAGTTCTTC	NA	TRBJ2-1	TRBD2	TRBV10-3
CASSSGTCRNTQYF	TGTGCCAGCAGTTCTGGGACTTGTCGGAATACGCAGTATTTT	NA	TRBJ2-3	NA	TRBV6-5
CSVGFGLDKNIQYF	TGCAGCGTTGGGTTCGGCCTAGACAAAAACATTCAGTACTTC	NA	TRBJ2-4	NA	TRBV29-1
CASSQFTGGLDEQYF	TGTGCCAGCAGCCAATTTACGGGGGGATTAGACGAGCAGTACTTC	few	TRBJ2-7	TRBD2	TRBV14
CASSQELFGRQGGGEAFF	TGCGCCAGCAGCCAAGAACTCTTTGGGCGTCAGGGAGGTGGTGAAGCTTTCTTT	many	TRBJ1-1	NA	TRBV4-3
CASSPGTGMGVGQPQHF	TGTGCCAGCAGTCCCGGGACAGGGATGGGAGTCGGTCAGCCCCAGCATTTT	NA	TRBJ1-5	TRBD1	TRBV6-2/TRBV6-3
CASRMTGQVYNEQFF	TGTGCCAGCAGAATGACGGGACAGGTCTACAATGAGCAGTTCTTC	few	TRBJ2-1	TRBD1	TRBV2
CSAALAGVIDEQFF	TGCAGCGCCGCTCTAGCGGGGGTCATCGATGAGCAGTTCTTC	few	TRBJ2-1	TRBD2	TRBV29-1
CASSFGIDTEAFF	TGTGCCAGCAGTTTTGGAATCGACACTGAAGCTTTCTTT	many	TRBJ1-1	NA	TRBV12-3/TRBV12-4
CASSSQTVYGYTF	TGTGCCAGCAGTTCCCAGACGGTCTATGGCTACACCTTC	NA	TRBJ1-2	NA	TRBV6-6
CASRPHLPGQGDHNYGDTF	TGTGCCAGCAGACCTCACCTTCCGGGACAGGGGGACCATAACTATGGCGACACCTTC	few	TRBJ1-2	TRBD1	TRBV6-2/TRBV6-3
CASSWGSGGRAQYF	TGTGCCAGCAGCTGGGGTAGCGGGGGGAGGGCCCAGTACTTC	few	TRBJ2-5	TRBD2	TRBV5-4
CASGPRGELFF	TGTGCCAGCGGCCCACGCGGGGAGCTGTTTTTT	few	TRBJ2-2	NA	TRBV6-6
CASSLRGGLNTEAFF	TGTGCCAGCAGCTTGCGGGGGGGTCTGAACACTGAAGCTTTCTTT	many	TRBJ1-1	NA	TRBV11-2
CASSEVQGAYEQYF	TGTGCCAGCAGCGAGGTACAGGGGGCGTACGAGCAGTACTTC	many	TRBJ2-7	TRBD1	TRBV7-9
CASSFPRGPQHF	TGTGCCAGCAGTTTCCCCCGGGGGCCCCAGCATTTT	NA	TRBJ1-5	NA	TRBV27
CARQGFTDTQYF	TGTGCCAGACAGGGGTTCACAGATACGCAGTATTTT	NA	TRBJ2-3	TRBD1	TRBV2
CASSLTGLTEAFF	TGTGCCAGCAGCTTAACGGGACTAACTGAAGCTTTCTTT	NA	TRBJ1-1	NA	TRBV7-6
CASSLSRADEKLFF	TGTGCCAGCAGTTTGAGCAGGGCCGATGAAAAACTGTTTTTT	NA	TRBJ1-4	NA	TRBV28
CAISDPGSSSYEQYF	TGTGCCATCAGTGACCCCGGGTCCTCTTCCTACGAGCAGTACTTC	NA	TRBJ2-7	NA	TRBV10-3
CASSSSPGQGRGVAGELFF	TGTGCCAGCAGCTCCTCACCGGGACAGGGTCGTGGGGTCGCCGGGGAGCTGTTTTTT	NA	TRBJ2-2	TRBD1	TRBV12-3/TRBV12-4
CASSGYAVTDSPLHF	TGTGCCAGTAGTGGGTATGCGGTCACGGATTCACCCCTCCACTTT	NA	TRBJ1-6	NA	TRBV19
CASSQEDREADTQYF	TGCGCCAGCAGCCAAGAAGACAGGGAGGCAGATACGCAGTATTTT	few	TRBJ2-3	NA	TRBV4-3
CSARDNRGGGNQPQHF	TGCAGTGCTAGAGATAATCGGGGAGGAGGCAATCAGCCCCAGCATTTT	NA	TRBJ1-5	NA	TRBV20-1
CASSQDVTEATYEQYF	TGCGCCAGCAGCCAAGACGTTACGGAGGCGACCTACGAGCAGTACTTC	NA	TRBJ2-7	NA	TRBV4-3
CSVRQGSFSYEQYF	TGCAGCGTCAGACAGGGTTCGTTCTCCTACGAGCAGTACTTC	few	TRBJ2-7	TRBD1	TRBV29-1
CASSWTGSHYEQYF	TGTGCCAGCAGTTGGACAGGGTCCCACTACGAGCAGTACTTC	many	TRBJ2-7	TRBD1	TRBV28
CASSAVAAGFVRANYGDTF	TGTGCCAGCAGTGCGGTGGCAGCCGGATTCGTCCGAGCTAACTATGGCGACACCTTC	few	TRBJ1-2	NA	TRBV6-6
CAWSVFGDQPQHF	TGTGCCTGGAGTGTATTTGGGGATCAGCCCCAGCATTTT	few	TRBJ1-5	NA	TRBV30
CSAIPGGGNSDTQYF	TGCAGTGCCATACCTGGGGGGGGCAATTCGGATACGCAGTATTTT	NA	TRBJ2-3	NA	TRBV20-1
CASSGQGGLQPQHF	TGTGCCAGCAGCGGACAGGGGGGCCTTCAGCCCCAGCATTTT	few	TRBJ1-5	TRBD1	TRBV2
CSVRLRTKNIQYF	TGCAGTGTACGACTGAGGACCAAAAACATTCAGTACTTC	many	TRBJ2-4	NA	TRBV20-1
CSASGYEQYF	TGCAGTGCTAGCGGCTACGAGCAGTACTTC	few	TRBJ2-7	NA	TRBV20-1
CASSLAAGRNTEAFF	TGTGCCAGCAGCTTGGCCGCCGGGCGAAACACTGAAGCTTTCTTT	few	TRBJ1-1	NA	TRBV5-4
CSVEEGDSGGASPTDTQYF	TGCAGCGTTGAGGAGGGGGACAGTGGAGGGGCGTCGCCGACAGATACGCAGTATTTT	many	TRBJ2-3	NA	TRBV29-1
CASSFRNEQYF	TGTGCCAGCAGCTTCAGGAACGAGCAGTACTTC	NA	TRBJ2-7	NA	TRBV7-9
CASSSYNGNYGDTF	TGTGCCAGCAGCTCTTATAATGGGAACTATGGCGACACCTTC	few	TRBJ1-2	NA	TRBV11-2
CASSPGLAGKEAYEQYF	TGTGCCAGCTCACCCGGACTAGCGGGGAAAGAGGCCTACGAGCAGTACTTC	NA	TRBJ2-7	TRBD2	TRBV18
CASSEALGVETQYF	TGTGCCAGCAGTGAAGCTCTGGGGGTGGAGACCCAGTACTTC	few	TRBJ2-5	NA	TRBV2
CSARGVASGEQYF	TGCAGTGCTAGAGGAGTGGCTAGCGGCGAGCAGTACTTC	NA	TRBJ2-7	TRBD2	TRBV20-1